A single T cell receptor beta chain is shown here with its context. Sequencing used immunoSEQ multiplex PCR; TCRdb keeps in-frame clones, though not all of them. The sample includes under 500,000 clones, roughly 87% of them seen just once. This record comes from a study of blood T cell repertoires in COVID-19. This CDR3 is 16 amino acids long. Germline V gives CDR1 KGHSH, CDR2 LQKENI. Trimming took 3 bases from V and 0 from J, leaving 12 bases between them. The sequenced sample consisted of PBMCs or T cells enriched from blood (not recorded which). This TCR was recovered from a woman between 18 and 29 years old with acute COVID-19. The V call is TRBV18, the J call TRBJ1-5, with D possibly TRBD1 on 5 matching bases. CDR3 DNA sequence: TGTGCCAGCTCACCTAGGGGCCTAAATAGCAATCAGCCCCAGCATTTT. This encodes CASSPRGLNSNQPQHF.